The T cell receptor (beta chain) under discussion was sequenced for a study of T cell responses to AZD1222 COVID-19 vaccine. General study points: Across spike, vaccine-associated CD4 TCRs were found, dominant at 160-218 and 743-854. Baseline seropositivity occurred in only a handful of AZD1222 recipients. The donor cohort was predominantly white British with a female majority, and clonal diversity may have been underestimated. Repertoire sampling occurred only after the peak T cell response.

With 1 base removed from V and 0 bases from J, the gap between germline ends came to 12 bases. The germline V gene has CDR1 GTSNPN and CDR2 SVGIG (reference sequence). CDR3 length equals 15 residues. A remark on this clone: What it recognizes is unknown.

Method: immunoSEQ multiplex PCR; TCRdb's copy keeps in-frame clones and lacks some. Among around 160,000 clones listed, around nine tenths were seen once. This sequence joins TRBV30 and TRBJ1-1; a weak D match, TRBD1 (6 bases). The TCR was taken from an adult in good health. Specimen: peripheral blood, collected on day 0 of MenACWY control vaccination. The CDR3 bases are TGTGCCTGGAGTGGGGGGACACTCATGAACACTGAAGCTTTCTTT. It is translated as CAWSGGTLMNTEAFF.